The next 17 T cell receptor beta chains were all read from a single sample in a study of T cells after yellow fever vaccination (dated by TCRdb to between 2019 and 2020). The treatment or condition label, as the study defines it: live attenuated yellow fever vaccine strain. Library method: 5' RACE. Sequencing took place on an Illumina HiSeq 2500. TCRdb passed the public sequencing reads through fastp at Q25 and MiXCR, retaining productive beta sequences. Each CDR3 protein appears once, grouped with its most common genes and DNA. Present in this sample are 200,000 to 300,000 distinct CDR3 sequences, roughly 6.3% of which were seen just once. The biggest ten clones account for roughly 1% of the sample. This material consisted of CD4+ T cells sorted from PBMCs, taken on the day of the yellow fever booster vaccination. Source of these receptors: a young man who received the YFV17D yellow fever vaccine.

The rearrangement uses TRBV12-3 or TRBV12-4 and TRBJ2-7; D is uncertain. This CDR3 is 13 amino acids long. Deletions cut 6 bases from V and 7 bases from J, with 16 bases between. In nucleotides, the CDR3 is TGTGCCAGCAGCCTCCGACGGGCGCGAGAGCAGTACTTC. It specifies CASSLRRAREQYF.

This clonotype was seen a few times. This chain's CDR3 is CATSRDRAASSYNEQFF. The CDR3 region has the DNA TGTGCCACCAGCAGAGATCGAGCTGCCAGCTCCTACAATGAGCAGTTCTTC. This chain connects TRBV15 to TRBJ2-1; D gene uncertain. V was clipped by 0 bases and J by 0 bases, with 12 bases between them. This CDR3 spans 17 amino acids. Germline loops: CDR1 LNHNV, CDR2 YYDKDF (reference sequence).

J is TRBJ2-7 and V is TRBV7-2; 11 nucleotides line up with TRBD2. Germline V gene sequence: CDR1 SGHTA, CDR2 FQGNSA. J lost 5 bases, V lost 3 bases, and 3 bases had no gene match. The CDR3 spans 14 residues. CDR3 sequence: CASSLRLAGNEQYF. The CDR3 region has the DNA TGTGCCAGCAGCTTGAGACTAGCGGGAAACGAGCAGTACTTC.

In its sample, this clonotype was seen many times. The J gene is TRBJ1-2, the V gene TRBV5-1; D unresolved. Germline CDR1 and CDR2: SGHRS and YFSETQ. The CDR3 length is 12 residues. Deletions cut 0 bases from V and 2 bases from J, with 2 bases between. Written as DNA, the CDR3 is TGCGCCAGCAGCTTGGAGAACTATGGCTACACCTTC. Translation: CASSLENYGYTF. Combining the CDR3 with reference TRBV5-1 and TRBJ1-2 gives the whole variable domain KAGVTQTPRYLIKTRGQQVTLSCSPISGHRSVSWYQQTPGQGLQFLFEYFSETQRNKGNFPGRFSGRQFSNSRSEMNVSTLELGDSALYLCASSLENYGYTFGSGTRLTVV.

Remarks on this clonotype: Relative to the germline gene, one junction end is altered; a read error may explain this. This chain joins TRBV7-9 and TRBJ1-4, with TRBD1 matching 7 bases. The CDR3 loop spans 14 amino acids. Germline V gene sequence: CDR1 SEHNR, CDR2 FQNEAQ (reference sequence). The CDR3: CAGSRQGANEKLFF. The CDR3 DNA follows: TGTGCCGGCAGCCGGCAGGGGGCTAATGAAAAACTGTTTTTT.

The chain combines TRBV20-1 with TRBJ2-7; 9 bases agree with TRBD2. The CDR3 is 14 amino acids. CDR1 is DFQATT and CDR2 is SNEGSKA in the germline V gene (reference sequence). With 6 bases clipped from V and 0 bases from J, the junction kept 6 bases outside the gene matches. The CDR3 protein is CSAVAGDSSYEQYF. The CDR3 DNA follows: TGCAGTGCAGTAGCGGGAGACAGCTCCTACGAGCAGTACTTC.

This clonotype was seen at least ten times. The V and J genes are TRBV7-2 and TRBJ2-7; TRBD2 matches 10 bases. The CDR3 extends over 14 amino acids. CDR1 and CDR2 (germline): SGHTA, FQGNSA. The trim removed 5 bases at V and 2 bases at J, leaving 3 bases unmatched. CDR3 nucleotides: TGTGCCAGCAGCGGGACTAGCGCTCCCTACGAGCAGTACTTC. Its protein product is CASSGTSAPYEQYF.

This clonotype was found many times. The chain joins TRBV12-3 or TRBV12-4 to TRBJ2-2, with 12 positions matching TRBD2. Trimming removed 3 bases from V and 6 bases from J; junction bases left unmatched: 2. The CDR3 is 15 residues long. The CDR3 sequence is CASSFLAGGAGELFF. The CDR3 DNA follows: TGTGCCAGCAGTTTTCTAGCGGGAGGGGCCGGGGAGCTGTTTTTT.

V gene TRBV7-9 combines with J gene TRBJ2-4, with D maybe TRBD2 (5 bases). V dropped 0 bases and J dropped 7 bases, with 10 bases sitting between them. The CDR3 sequence is 14 residues long. Per the germline V gene, CDR1 is SEHNR and CDR2 is FQNEAQ (reference sequence). CDR3 loop: CASSLAGSVNIQYF. The CDR3 DNA sequence: TGTGCCAGCAGCTTAGCGGGGAGCGTGAACATTCAGTACTTC.

The sample holds a few counts of this clonotype. The chain combines TRBV29-1 with TRBJ2-7; D perhaps matches TRBD1 (5 bases). Germline V gene data show CDR1 as SQVTM and CDR2 as ANQGSEA. There are 13 residues in the CDR3. Between the trimmed V and J ends, which lost 7 bases and 3 bases, there was a span of 16 bases. CDR3 DNA sequence: TGCAGCGCCCGAGTCCAGGGCGGCTACGAGCAGTACTTC. Its translation: CSARVQGGYEQYF.

This clonotype has only a few counts. The rearrangement uses TRBV20-1 and TRBJ2-2; D uncertain. V was trimmed by 5 bases and J by 5 bases, leaving 12 bases between them. The V gene's germline CDR1 is DFQATT and CDR2 SNEGSKA (reference sequence). The length of the CDR3 is 13 residues. The CDR3 DNA reads TGCAGTGCTCCTGATAGGAGTACCGGGGAGCTGTTTTTT. Encoded protein: CSAPDRSTGELFF.

This clonotype was counted a few times. V and J are TRBV10-2 and TRBJ1-2, with a possible D match to TRBD1 (5 bases). V was clipped by 3 bases and J by 4 bases, with 15 bases between them. Germline loops: CDR1 WSHSY, CDR2 SAAADI. CDR3 length: 15 residues. The CDR3 is CASSDPLGRAYGYTF. The CDR3 DNA follows: TGCGCCAGCAGTGATCCGCTGGGCAGGGCCTATGGCTACACCTTC.

This clonotype was observed a handful of times. The chain joins TRBV5-4 to TRBJ2-2; 11 nucleotides agree with TRBD1. The CDR3 totals 16 residues. The J segment lost 5 bases and the V segment lost 2 bases, leaving 5 bases of the junction unmatched. The germline gives CDR1 SGHNT, CDR2 YYREEE (reference sequence). CDR3 DNA sequence: TGTGCCAGCAGCTTTGGGACAGGGGGAAGGACCGGGGAGCTGTTTTTT. Translated: CASSFGTGGRTGELFF.

This clonotype turned up a few times. The chain links TRBV5-1 to TRBJ2-1; 10 bases fit TRBD2. Germline V gene data show CDR1 as SGHRS and CDR2 as YFSETQ. J lost 4 bases, V lost 0 bases, and 4 bases had no gene match. The CDR3 has 16 amino acids. DNA of the CDR3: TGCGCCAGCAGCTTGGTGAGGACTAGCGGATACAATGAGCAGTTCTTC. As protein: CASSLVRTSGYNEQFF.

The V call is TRBV3-1, the J call TRBJ2-7, with D perhaps TRBD2 (5 bases). Germline loops: CDR1 LGHDT, CDR2 YNNKEL (reference sequence). With 3 bases removed from V and 6 bases from J, the gap between germline ends came to 15 bases. The CDR3 is 14 amino acids. The CDR3 is CASSHPVLGSEQYF. CDR3 in DNA: TGTGCCAGCAGCCACCCGGTCCTTGGGAGCGAGCAGTACTTC.

This clonotype was picked up many times. The CDR3 nucleotides read TGTGCCAGCAGCTTAGAGGGGGTCACAGATACGCAGTATTTT. It codes for CASSLEGVTDTQYF. The rearrangement joins TRBV7-9 to TRBJ2-3; tentative D call: TRBD1 (6 bases). The CDR3 extends over 14 amino acids. CDR1 SEHNR and CDR2 FQNEAQ come from the germline V gene (reference sequence). V dropped 1 base and J dropped 2 bases, with 7 bases sitting between them.

In this sample, this clonotype turned up many times. This rearrangement joins TRBV5-1 to TRBJ2-2; the D is unclear. Trimming removed 0 bases at V and 4 bases at J, with 10 bases between. The CDR3 contains 15 residues. The germline V gene encodes CDR1 SGHRS and CDR2 YFSETQ. The CDR3 region has the DNA TGCGCCAGCAGCTTGGAGGGAAGGCTCACCGGGGAGCTGTTTTTT. Translating gives CASSLEGRLTGELFF.